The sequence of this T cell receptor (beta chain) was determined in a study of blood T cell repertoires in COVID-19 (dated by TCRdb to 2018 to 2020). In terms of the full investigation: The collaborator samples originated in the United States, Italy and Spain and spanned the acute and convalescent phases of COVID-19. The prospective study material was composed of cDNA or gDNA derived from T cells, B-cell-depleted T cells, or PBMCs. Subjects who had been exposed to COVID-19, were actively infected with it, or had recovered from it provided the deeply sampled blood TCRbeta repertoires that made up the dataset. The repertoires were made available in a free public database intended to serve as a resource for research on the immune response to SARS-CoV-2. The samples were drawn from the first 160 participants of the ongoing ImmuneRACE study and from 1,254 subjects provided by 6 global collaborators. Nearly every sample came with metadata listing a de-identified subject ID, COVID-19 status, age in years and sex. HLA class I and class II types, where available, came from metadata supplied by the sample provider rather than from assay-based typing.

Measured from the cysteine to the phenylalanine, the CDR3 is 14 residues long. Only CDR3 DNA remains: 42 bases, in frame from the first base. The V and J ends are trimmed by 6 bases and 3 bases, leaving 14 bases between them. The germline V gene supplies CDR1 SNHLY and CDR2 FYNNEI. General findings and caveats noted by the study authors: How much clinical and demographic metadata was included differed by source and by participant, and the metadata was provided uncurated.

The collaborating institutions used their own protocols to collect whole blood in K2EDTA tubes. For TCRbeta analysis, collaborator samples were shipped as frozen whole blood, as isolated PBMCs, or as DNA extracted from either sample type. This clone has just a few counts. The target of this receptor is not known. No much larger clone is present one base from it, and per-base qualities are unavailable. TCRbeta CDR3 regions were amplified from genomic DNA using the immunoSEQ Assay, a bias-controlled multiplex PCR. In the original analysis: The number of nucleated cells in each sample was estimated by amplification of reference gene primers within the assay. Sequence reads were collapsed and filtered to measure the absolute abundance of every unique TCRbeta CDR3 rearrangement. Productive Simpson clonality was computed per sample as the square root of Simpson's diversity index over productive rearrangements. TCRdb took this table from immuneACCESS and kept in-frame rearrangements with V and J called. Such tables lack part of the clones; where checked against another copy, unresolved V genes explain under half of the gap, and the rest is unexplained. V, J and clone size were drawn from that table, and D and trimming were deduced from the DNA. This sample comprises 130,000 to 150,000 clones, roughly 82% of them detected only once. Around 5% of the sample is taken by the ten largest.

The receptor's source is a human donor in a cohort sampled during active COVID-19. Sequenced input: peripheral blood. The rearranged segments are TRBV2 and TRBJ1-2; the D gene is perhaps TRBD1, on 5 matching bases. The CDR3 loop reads CASRRGLSDYGYTF. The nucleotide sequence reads TGTGCCAGCAGAAGGGGCCTATCGGACTATGGCTACACCTTC.